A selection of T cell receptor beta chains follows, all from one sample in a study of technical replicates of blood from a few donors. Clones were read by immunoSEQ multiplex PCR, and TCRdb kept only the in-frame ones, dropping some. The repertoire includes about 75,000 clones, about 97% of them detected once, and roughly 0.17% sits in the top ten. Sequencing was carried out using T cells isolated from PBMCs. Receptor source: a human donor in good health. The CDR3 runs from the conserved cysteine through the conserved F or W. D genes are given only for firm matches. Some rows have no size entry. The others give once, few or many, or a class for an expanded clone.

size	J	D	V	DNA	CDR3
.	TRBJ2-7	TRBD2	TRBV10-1	TGCGCCAGCAGCCAGACTGGGAGGGTCTACGAGCAGTACTTC	CASSQTGRVYEQYF
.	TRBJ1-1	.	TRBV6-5	TGTGCCACCGCGGGAAGGGGAACGACTGAAGCTTTCTTT	CATAGRGTTEAFF
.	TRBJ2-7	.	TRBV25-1	TGTGCCAGCAGTGAATTCCCAGTGGGCAGAACCTACGAGCAGTACTTC	CASSEFPVGRTYEQYF
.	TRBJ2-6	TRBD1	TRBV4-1	TGCGCCAGCAGCCAAGATCCTGACAGGGCCGGGGCCAACGTCCTGACTTTC	CASSQDPDRAGANVLTF
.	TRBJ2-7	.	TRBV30	TGTGCCTGGAGTGTCAGCTACGAGCAGTACTTC	CAWSVSYEQYF
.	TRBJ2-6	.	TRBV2	TGTGCCAGCAGCCGCGGGGAGAGCTCTGGGGCCAACGTCCTGACTTTC	CASSRGESSGANVLTF
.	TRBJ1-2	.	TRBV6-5	TGTGCCAGCAGTTCATTAGTCCCCTATGGCTACACCTTC	CASSSLVPYGYTF
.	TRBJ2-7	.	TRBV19	TGTGCCAGTAGTTCCCAGGGGCGTTACGAGCAGTACTTC	CASSSQGRYEQYF
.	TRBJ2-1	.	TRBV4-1	TGCGCCAGCAGCCAAGATAGCCAGGGGTTACTAAATGAGCAGTTCTTC	CASSQDSQGLLNEQFF
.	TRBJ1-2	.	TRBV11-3	TGTGCCAGCAGCTTAGTTTGGACCAGGGCTAGTGACTATGGCTACACCTTC	CASSLVWTRASDYGYTF
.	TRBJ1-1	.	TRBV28	TGTGCCAGCAGTTCGGAGGGATTTGGTAATTTTGCTGAAGCTTTCTTT	CASSSEGFGNFAEAFF
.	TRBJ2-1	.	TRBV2	TGTGCCAGCAAGTTGGGCGGGGTGGGCGCGGAGCAGTTCTTC	CASKLGGVGAEQFF
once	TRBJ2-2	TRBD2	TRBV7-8	TGTGCCAGCACCATTACCGAGACTAGCGGACCGAACACCGGGGAGCTGTTTTTT	CASTITETSGPNTGELFF
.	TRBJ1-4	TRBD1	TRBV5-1	TGCGCCAGCAGCTTGTCCCCCAACAGGGGAACTAATGAAAAACTGTTTTTT	CASSLSPNRGTNEKLFF
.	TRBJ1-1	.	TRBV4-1	TGCGCCAGCACCCTCAGTCCAAACACTGAAGCTTTCTTT	CASTLSPNTEAFF
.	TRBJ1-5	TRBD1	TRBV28	TGTGCCAGCAGTTTATTAAACCCGGACAGGGGTGCGCCCCAGCATTTT	CASSLLNPDRGAPQHF
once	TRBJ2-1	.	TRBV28	TGTGCCAGCCGTGACACCTACAATGAGCAGTTCTTC	CASRDTYNEQFF
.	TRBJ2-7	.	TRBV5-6	TGTGCCAGCAGCTTCGCCTACGAGCAGTACTTC	CASSFAYEQYF
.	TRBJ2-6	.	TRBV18	TGTGCCAGCTCACCACGGTCTCTATCGGGGGCCAACGTCCTGACTTTC	CASSPRSLSGANVLTF
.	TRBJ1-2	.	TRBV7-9	TGTGCCAGCAGCCATAGGGACACGGACTATGGCTACACCTTC	CASSHRDTDYGYTF
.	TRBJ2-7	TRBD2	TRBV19	TGTGCCAGTGCTCAAATAGCGGGAGGGACCTACGAGCAGTACTTC	CASAQIAGGTYEQYF
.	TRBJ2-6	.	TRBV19	TGTGCCAGTAGTCCGACGGGTGGGGCCAACGTCCTGACTTTC	CASSPTGGANVLTF
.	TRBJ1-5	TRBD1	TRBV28	TGTGCCAGCAGTTCAAGACAGGGGGGTCAGCCCCAGCATTTT	CASSSRQGGQPQHF
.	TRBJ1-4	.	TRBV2	TGTGCCAGCAGTGAGTGGAGGACTAATGAAAAACTGTTTTTT	CASSEWRTNEKLFF
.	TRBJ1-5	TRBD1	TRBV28	TGTGCCAGCAGCACAGGACAGGGAAATCAGCCCCAGCATTTT	CASSTGQGNQPQHF
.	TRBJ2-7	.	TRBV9	TGTGCCAGCAGCGTAGCTGAGGGTTCGGACTACGAGCAGTACTTC	CASSVAEGSDYEQYF
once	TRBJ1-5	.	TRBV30	TGTGCCTGGAAGGGGGGGGGACCAGTTAGCCGCAATCAGCCCCAGCATTTT	CAWKGGGPVSRNQPQHF